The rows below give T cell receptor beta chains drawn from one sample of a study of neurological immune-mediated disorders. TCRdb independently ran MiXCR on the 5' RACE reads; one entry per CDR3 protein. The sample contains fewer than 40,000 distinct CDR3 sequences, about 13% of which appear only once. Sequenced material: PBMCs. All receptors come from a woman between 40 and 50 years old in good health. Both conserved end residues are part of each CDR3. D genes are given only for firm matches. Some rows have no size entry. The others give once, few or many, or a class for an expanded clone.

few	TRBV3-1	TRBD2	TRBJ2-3	TGTGCCAGCAGCAACCACATAGCGGGTGATACGCAGTATTTT	CASSNHIAGDTQYF
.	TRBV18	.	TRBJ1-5	TGTGCCAGCTCACAACGGGACACAAATCAGCCCCAGCATTTT	CASSQRDTNQPQHF
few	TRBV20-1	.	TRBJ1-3	TGCAGTGCTAGAACGGGAGGGAACACCAGATATTTT	CSARTGGNTRYF
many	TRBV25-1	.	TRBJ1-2	TGTGCCAGCAGTGGGGCAGGGAGACCGCCTTTGCGGGGCTACACCTTC	CASSGAGRPPLRGYTF
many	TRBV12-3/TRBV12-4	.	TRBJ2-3	TGTGCCAGCAGTTCCTATTTAAGCACAGATACGCAGTATTTT	CASSSYLSTDTQYF
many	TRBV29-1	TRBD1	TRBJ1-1	TGCAGCGGTGGTCTGGACAGGGGTGCTGAAGCTTTCTTT	CSGGLDRGAEAFF
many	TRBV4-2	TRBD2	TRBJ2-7	TGTGCCAGCAGCCAAGATACGGCCAGCGGGGGAATAAGGCAGTACTTC	CASSQDTASGGIRQYF
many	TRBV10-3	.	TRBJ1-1	TGTGCCATCAGTGAGCCTGGGGCAGCCCACACTGAAGCTTTCTTT	CAISEPGAAHTEAFF
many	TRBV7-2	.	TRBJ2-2	TGTGCCAGCAGCTTAGATCTGCTCCCGACAACAAGCGGGGAGCTGTTTTTT	CASSLDLLPTTSGELFF
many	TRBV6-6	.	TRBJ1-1	TGTGCCAGCAGTTACTCGAGACAAATGAACACTGAAGCTTTCTTT	CASSYSRQMNTEAFF
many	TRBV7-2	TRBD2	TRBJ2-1	TGTGCCAGCAGCTTCCAGCGGGGACTATCGGTAGGGTCCTACAATGAGCAGTTCTTC	CASSFQRGLSVGSYNEQFF
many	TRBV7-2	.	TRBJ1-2	TGTGCCAGCTCCGGAAGGACTGTCGCGGATGGCTACACCTTC	CASSGRTVADGYTF
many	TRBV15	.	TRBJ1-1	TGTGCCACCAGCAGGGTTGGGACTGAAGCTTTCTTT	CATSRVGTEAFF
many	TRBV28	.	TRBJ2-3	TGTGCCAGCAGTTTATATCAGGAGAAGGGTACGCAGTATTTT	CASSLYQEKGTQYF
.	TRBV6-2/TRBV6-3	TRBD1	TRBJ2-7	TGTGCCAGCAGAGTACGGGACAGGGGCCGCGAGCAGTACTTC	CASRVRDRGREQYF
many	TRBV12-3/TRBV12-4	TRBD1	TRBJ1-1	TGTGCCAGCAGTCGAGGGGGAGGGGGCGTCACTGAAGCTTTCTTT	CASSRGGGGVTEAFF
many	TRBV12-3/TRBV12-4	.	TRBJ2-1	TGTGCCAGCCGCCAGCTCCTAAGAGGGCGCAATGAGCAGTTCTTC	CASRQLLRGRNEQFF
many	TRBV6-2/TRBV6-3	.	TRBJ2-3	TGTGCCAGCAGTTACTCCGCTAGTAAACAAGATACGCAGTATTTT	CASSYSASKQDTQYF
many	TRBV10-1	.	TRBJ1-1	TGCGCCAGCAGTCCCGGGACGACGGGCACTGAAGCTTTCTTT	CASSPGTTGTEAFF
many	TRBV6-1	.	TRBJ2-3	TGTGCCAGCAGTGAAGCGATTCCGGGGGCCCGGTCGTATTTT	CASSEAIPGARSYF
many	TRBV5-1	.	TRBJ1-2	TGCGCCAGCAGCACCGGGTCCGTAATTGGCTACACCTTC	CASSTGSVIGYTF
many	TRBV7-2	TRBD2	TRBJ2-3	TGTGCCAGCAGCCTCATACTAGCGGGAGGGACAGATACGCAGTATTTT	CASSLILAGGTDTQYF
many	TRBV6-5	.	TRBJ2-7	TGTGCCAGCATCTCGGGGTTTCCCGGGGAGCAGTACTTC	CASISGFPGEQYF
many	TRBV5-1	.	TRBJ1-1	TGCGCCAGCAGACCCTCGGACCTAGAGGACACTGAAGCTTTCTTT	CASRPSDLEDTEAFF
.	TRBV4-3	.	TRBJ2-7	TGCGCCAGCAGCCAAGTGGAGGACAGTTCCTACGAGCAGTACTTC	CASSQVEDSSYEQYF
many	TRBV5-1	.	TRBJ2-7	TGCGCCAGCAGCCCTAATTTAGGCTACGAGCAGTACTTC	CASSPNLGYEQYF
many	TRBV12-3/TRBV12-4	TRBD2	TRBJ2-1	TGTGCCAGCAGTTTAAGGTTTGACGGGGGGGCGTACAATGAGCAGTTCTTC	CASSLRFDGGAYNEQFF
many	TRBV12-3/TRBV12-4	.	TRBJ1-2	TGTGCCAGCAGTTTAGGAGTCAGCTATGGCTACACCTTC	CASSLGVSYGYTF
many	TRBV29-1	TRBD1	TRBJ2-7	TGCAGCGGGGCGGGGACAGGGGCCTACGAGCAGTACTTC	CSGAGTGAYEQYF